These T cell receptor beta chains were read from a single sample in a study of shared clonotypes between healthy human individuals. Libraries were prepared by immunoSEQ multiplex PCR; TCRdb keeps only in-frame clonotypes and omits some of them. The data show roughly 850,000 clones, about 96% seen once. The sample was naive CD8+ T cells sorted from blood. Source of these receptors: a man aged 30-40 years in good health. CDR3s include the opening cysteine and the closing phenylalanine or tryptophan. A D gene is named only where the DNA matches it firmly. Only some rows state a clone size, as once, few, many or a class for expanded clones.

D | J | V | size | CDR3 | DNA
TRBD1 | TRBJ2-7 | TRBV28 | - | CASSGQGIIYEQYF | TGTGCCAGCAGTGGACAGGGGATTATTTACGAGCAGTACTTC
TRBD1 | TRBJ1-1 | TRBV5-1 | - | CASSLVQGQGTEAFF | TGCGCCAGCAGCTTGGTACAGGGGCAGGGCACTGAAGCTTTCTTT
TRBD1 | TRBJ2-5 | TRBV7-9 | - | CASSRRDSGEETQYF | TGTGCCAGCAGCCGAAGGGACAGCGGAGAAGAGACCCAGTACTTC
- | TRBJ2-2 | TRBV7-9 | - | CASSLAGNRELFF | TGTGCCAGCAGCTTAGCTGGGAACCGGGAGCTGTTTTTT
TRBD1 | TRBJ1-4 | TRBV11-2 | - | CASSLGTGHNEKLFF | TGTGCCAGCAGCTTAGGGACAGGACATAATGAAAAACTGTTTTTT
- | TRBJ2-1 | TRBV7-9 | - | CASSLLSGANRVEQFF | TGTGCCAGCAGCTTGTTGTCGGGAGCTAATCGGGTTGAGCAGTTCTTC
TRBD2 | TRBJ2-7 | TRBV6-5 | - | CASSYPSASGPYEQYF | TGTGCCAGCAGTTACCCGTCGGCTAGCGGACCCTACGAGCAGTACTTC
- | TRBJ2-7 | TRBV5-1 | - | CASSLGGAFLNSYEQYF | TGCGCCAGCAGCTTGGGGGGCGCTTTCCTGAACTCCTACGAGCAGTACTTC
TRBD2 | TRBJ2-3 | TRBV5-6 | - | CASSLALAGRLDTQYF | TGTGCCAGCAGCTTGGCCCTAGCGGGAAGGTTAGATACGCAGTATTTT
TRBD2 | TRBJ2-1 | TRBV7-8 | - | CASSLELAGARHEQFF | TGTGCCAGCAGCTTAGAGTTAGCGGGAGCGAGACATGAGCAGTTCTTC
- | TRBJ2-1 | TRBV7-9 | - | CASSTERDEQFF | TGTGCCAGCAGCACAGAACGAGATGAGCAGTTCTTC
- | TRBJ1-5 | TRBV27 | once | CASSLDHGARTTFQHF | TGTGCCAGCAGTTTAGATCACGGTGCGAGGACAACTTTTCAGCATTTT
- | TRBJ2-7 | TRBV2 | - | CASSERGRYEQYF | TGTGCCAGCAGTGAACGGGGGCGCTACGAGCAGTACTTC
- | TRBJ2-7 | TRBV6-1 | - | CASSDQGYPSYEQYF | TGTGCCAGCAGTGACCAGGGTTACCCCTCCTACGAGCAGTACTTC
TRBD2 | TRBJ2-7 | TRBV2 | - | CASSAGGVVSYEQYF | TGTGCCAGCAGTGCGGGGGGTGTGGTGTCCTACGAGCAGTACTTC
- | TRBJ2-7 | TRBV29-1 | - | CSVGTPLTYEQYF | TGCAGCGTTGGAACACCTTTAACCTACGAGCAGTACTTC